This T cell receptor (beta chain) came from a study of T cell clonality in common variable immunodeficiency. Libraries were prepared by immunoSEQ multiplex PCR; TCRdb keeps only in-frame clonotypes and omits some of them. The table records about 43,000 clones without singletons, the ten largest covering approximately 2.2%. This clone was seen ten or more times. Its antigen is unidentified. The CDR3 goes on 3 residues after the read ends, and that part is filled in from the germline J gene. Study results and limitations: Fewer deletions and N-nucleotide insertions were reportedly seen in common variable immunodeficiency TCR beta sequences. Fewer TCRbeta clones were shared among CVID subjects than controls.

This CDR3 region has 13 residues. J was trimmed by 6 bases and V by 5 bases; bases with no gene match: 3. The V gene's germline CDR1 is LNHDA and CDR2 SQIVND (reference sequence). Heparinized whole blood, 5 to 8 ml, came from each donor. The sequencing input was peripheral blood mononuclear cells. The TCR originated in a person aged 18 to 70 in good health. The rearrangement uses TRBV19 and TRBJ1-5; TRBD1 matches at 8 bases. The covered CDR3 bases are TGTGCCAGTAGTGGACAGGGAGCTCAGCCC. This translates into CASSGQGAQP. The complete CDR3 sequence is CASSGQGAQPQHF.